The source of this T cell receptor (beta chain) is a study of cytomegalovirus exposure and HLA in healthy donors. For the study at large: HLA-typed donors contributed around 88 million unique TCRs, which were held in an early data release. Study-level results: Cytomegalovirus status was reportedly diagnosed by the classifier with high sensitivity and specificity. Cytomegalovirus association was assigned to around 150 TCR beta chains.

Details on this clone: The antigen remains undetermined.

From germline, CDR1 is MNHEY and CDR2 SMNVEV (reference sequence). The CDR3 spans 13 residues. With V trimmed by 4 bases and J by 9 bases, 6 bases remained unmatched. Use of 60 Vbeta and 13 Jbeta primers characterized the PCR. Sequencing used immunoSEQ multiplex PCR; TCRdb keeps in-frame clones, though not all of them. The sample records around 170,000 clones, roughly 80% being singletons. The chain has TRBV27 and TRBJ2-1, with 7 bases fitting TRBD1. The clonotype comes from a man in his forties in good health and CMV-seropositive. Material for sequencing was PBMCs. For the CDR3, the DNA is TGTGCCAGCAGTTACGGACAGGCAAGTGAGCAGTTCTTC. As protein: CASSYGQASEQFF.